Given below is one TCR beta chain in context. Its target is not known. The protocol was immunoSEQ multiplex PCR, while the TCRdb copy is restricted to in-frame clones and leaves out a portion. The profile shows some 8,800 clones, under 95% of them singletons. This CDR3 is 12 amino acids long. Trimming took 5 bases from V and 8 from J, leaving 10 bases between them. Per germline, CDR1 MDHEN and CDR2 SYDVKM. The data were taken from a study of T cell clonotyping in hematopoietic cell transplantation. Blood collection times were about day -28 and days 30, 100, 180 posttransplant. Study findings and constraints: Pathologically expanded recipient clonotypes increased progressively from day 30 to day 180 as diversity fell.

This TCR came from a male patient between 50 and 60 years old who had an allogeneic stem cell transplant from a related donor, so T cells may come from the graft donor. Some clones in this sample may be carry-over from other donors' samples. J is TRBJ2-1 and V is TRBV28; D unresolved. The source was PBMCs, collected 100 days after allogeneic stem cell transplant. The CDR3 sequence: CASSTVFDEQFF. The CDR3 region has the DNA TGTGCCAGCAGTACTGTCTTCGATGAGCAGTTCTTC. The whole variable domain, remainder taken from reference TRBV28 and TRBJ2-1, is DVKVTQSSRYLVKRTGEKVFLECVQDMDHENMFWYRQDPGLGLRLIYFSYDVKMKEKGDIPEGYSVSREKKERFSLILESASTNQTSMYLCASSTVFDEQFFGPGTRLTVL.